This TCR beta chain was captured in a study of blood T cell repertoires in COVID-19. The repertoire was sequenced with immunoSEQ multiplex PCR; TCRdb's copy has only in-frame clones and lacks some. The repertoire holds a few hundred thousand clones, with approximately 88% as singletons. The CDR3 has 14 residues. V lost 0 bases to trimming and J lost 5 bases, with 10 bases between them. CDR1 MNHEY and CDR2 SMNVEV come from the germline V gene (reference sequence). This clone has just a few counts. The genes are TRBV27 and TRBJ1-1, with D perhaps TRBD1 (6 bases). Sequences were obtained from peripheral blood. The TCR comes from a woman aged 70 to 79 with COVID-19, enrolled during active disease. Here the CDR3 reads CASSLSGAGTEAFF. The DNA of the CDR3 is TGTGCCAGCAGTTTATCGGGGGCAGGGACTGAAGCTTTCTTT.